The present T cell receptor beta chain was sequenced within a study of shared T cell receptors in the human thymus. Measured with immunoSEQ multiplex PCR; TCRdb has only the in-frame clones, and not every one. The sample lists 650,000 to 950,000 clones; around 85% were seen once. Germline lookup yields CDR1 LNHDA and CDR2 SQIVND (reference sequence). Trimming pared 9 bases from V and 0 bases from J, leaving 12 bases between. This CDR3 comprises 14 residues. This clone was observed a handful of times. These data were also filed under a second study, of human thymus T cells. That paper adds: It was healthy Finnish infants having corrective surgery for congenital heart defects who were the donors. Surgeons resected thymus tissue during corrective heart surgery. Thymic and blood repertoires seemed to favor certain V and J genes.

The sequence was obtained from a girl under two years old with a congenital heart defect. V is TRBV19 and J is TRBJ1-3; D gene unclear. Sample: thymocytes. The DNA for the CDR3 is TGTGCCAGCGAGGTCCGGAGCTCTGGAAACACCATATATTTT. Protein product: CASEVRSSGNTIYF.